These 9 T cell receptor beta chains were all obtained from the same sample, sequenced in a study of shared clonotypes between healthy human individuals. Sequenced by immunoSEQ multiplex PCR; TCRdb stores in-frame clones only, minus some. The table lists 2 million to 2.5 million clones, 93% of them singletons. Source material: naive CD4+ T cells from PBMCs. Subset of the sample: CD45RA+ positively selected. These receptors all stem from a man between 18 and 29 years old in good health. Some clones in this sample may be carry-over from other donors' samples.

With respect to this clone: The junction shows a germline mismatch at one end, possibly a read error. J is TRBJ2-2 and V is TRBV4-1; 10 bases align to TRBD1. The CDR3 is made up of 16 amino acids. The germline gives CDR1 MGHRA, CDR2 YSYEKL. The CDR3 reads CASSQRTGGNAGELFF. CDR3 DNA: TGCGCCAGCAGCCAGCGGACAGGGGGGAACGCCGGGGAGCTGTTTTTT.

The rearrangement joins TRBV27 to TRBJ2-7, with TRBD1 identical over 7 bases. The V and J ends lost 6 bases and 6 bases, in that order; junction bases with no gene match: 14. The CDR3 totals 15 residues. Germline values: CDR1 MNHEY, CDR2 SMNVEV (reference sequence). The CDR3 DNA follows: TGTGCCAGCAGACGCCTTACGACAGGGCGTTCCGAGCAGTACTTC. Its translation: CASRRLTTGRSEQYF.

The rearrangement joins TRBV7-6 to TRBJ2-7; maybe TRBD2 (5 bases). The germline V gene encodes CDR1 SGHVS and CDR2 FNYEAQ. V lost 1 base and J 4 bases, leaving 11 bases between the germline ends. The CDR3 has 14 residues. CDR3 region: CASSLVLGGYEQYF. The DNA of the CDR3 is TGTGCCAGCAGCTTAGTTCTCGGCGGGTACGAGCAGTACTTC.

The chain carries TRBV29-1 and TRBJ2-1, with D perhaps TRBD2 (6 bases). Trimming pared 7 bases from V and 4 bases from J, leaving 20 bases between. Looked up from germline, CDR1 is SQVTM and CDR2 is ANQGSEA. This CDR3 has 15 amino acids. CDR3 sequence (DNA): TGCAGCGCCCCCGCGGGATTGGGGAGGTACAATGAGCAGTTCTTC. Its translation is CSAPAGLGRYNEQFF.

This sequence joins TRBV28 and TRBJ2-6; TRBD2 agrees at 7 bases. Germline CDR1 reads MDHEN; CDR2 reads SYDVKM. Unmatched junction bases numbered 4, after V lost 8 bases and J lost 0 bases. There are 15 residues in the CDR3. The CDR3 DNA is TGTGCCAGCCGGCGGGGGTCCTCTGGGGCCAACGTCCTGACTTTC. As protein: CASRRGSSGANVLTF.

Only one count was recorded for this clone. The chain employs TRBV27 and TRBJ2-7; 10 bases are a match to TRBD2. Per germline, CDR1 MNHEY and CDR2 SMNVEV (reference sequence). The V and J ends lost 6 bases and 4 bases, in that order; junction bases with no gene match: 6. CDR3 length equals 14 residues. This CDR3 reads CASRSSGSFYEQYF. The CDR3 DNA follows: TGTGCCAGCAGATCTAGCGGGAGCTTTTACGAGCAGTACTTC.

In DNA, the CDR3 is TGTGCCACCAGCAGAGATGGGGCAGCTAATCAGCCCCAGCATTTT. Its translation: CATSRDGAANQPQHF. The genes are TRBV15 and TRBJ1-5; D may be TRBD1 (5 bases). Trimming removed 0 bases at V and 4 bases at J, with 10 bases between. The CDR3 has 15 amino acids. Germline CDR1 reads LNHNV; CDR2 reads YYDKDF (reference sequence). Full variable domain (missing parts from reference TRBV15 and TRBJ1-5): DAMVIQNPRYQVTQFGKPVTLSCSQTLNHNVMYWYQQKSSQAPKLLFHYYDKDFNNEADTPDNFQSRRPNTSFCFLDIRSPGLGDTAMYLCATSRDGAANQPQHFGDGTRLSIL.

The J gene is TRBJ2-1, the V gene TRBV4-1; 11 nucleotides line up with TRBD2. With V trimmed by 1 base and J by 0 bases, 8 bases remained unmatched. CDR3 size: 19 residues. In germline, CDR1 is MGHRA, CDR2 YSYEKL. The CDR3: CASSQVLAGEVSSYNEQFF. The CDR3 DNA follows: TGCGCCAGCAGCCAAGTACTAGCGGGAGAAGTGAGCTCCTACAATGAGCAGTTCTTC.

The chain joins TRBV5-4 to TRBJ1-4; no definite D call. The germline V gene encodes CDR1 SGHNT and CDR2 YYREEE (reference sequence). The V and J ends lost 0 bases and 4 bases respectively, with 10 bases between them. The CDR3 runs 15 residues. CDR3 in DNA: TGTGCCAGCAGCTTGGCAACAACGGATAATGAAAAACTGTTTTTT. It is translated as CASSLATTDNEKLFF.